This T cell receptor (beta chain) was sequenced in a study of CD8+CD57+ T cells in acquired aplastic anemia. It was genomic DNA that served as the template for profiling TCR beta VDJ and CDR3. In TCRdb, the reads were re-called with MiXCR into one record per CDR3 protein. The table includes over 150,000 distinct CDR3 sequences, 71% detected once. By flow cytometry, patients selected for sequencing had shown an expansion of CD8+CD57+ cells. Between the trimmed V and J ends, which lost 8 bases and 2 bases, there was a span of 10 bases. Germline values: CDR1 SGHVS, CDR2 FQNEAQ. This CDR3 is 12 amino acids long.

Source material: sorted CD4+, CD8+, or CD8+CD57+ T cells (not recorded which) from PBMCs. The chain combines TRBV7-8 with TRBJ2-7; D is ambiguous. This sequence was found in a human donor with aplastic anemia. CDR3 residues: CASGLRAYEQYF. Here the CDR3 DNA reads TGTGCCAGCGGTCTCCGCGCCTACGAGCAGTACTTC.